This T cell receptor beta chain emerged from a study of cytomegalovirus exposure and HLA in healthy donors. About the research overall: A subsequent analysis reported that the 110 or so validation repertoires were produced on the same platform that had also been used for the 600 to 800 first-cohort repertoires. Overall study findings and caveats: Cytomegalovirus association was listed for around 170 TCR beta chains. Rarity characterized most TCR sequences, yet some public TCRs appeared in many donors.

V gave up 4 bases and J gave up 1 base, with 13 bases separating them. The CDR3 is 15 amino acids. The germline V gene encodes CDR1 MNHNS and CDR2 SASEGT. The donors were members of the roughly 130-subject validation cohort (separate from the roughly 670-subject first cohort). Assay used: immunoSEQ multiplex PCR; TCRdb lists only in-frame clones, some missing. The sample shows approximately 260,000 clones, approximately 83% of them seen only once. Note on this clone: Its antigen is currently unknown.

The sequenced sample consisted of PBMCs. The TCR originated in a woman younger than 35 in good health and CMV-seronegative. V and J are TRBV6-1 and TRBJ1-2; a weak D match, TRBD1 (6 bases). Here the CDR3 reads CASSGGGGFNYGYTF. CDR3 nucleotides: TGTGCCAGCAGTGGGGGGGGCGGTTTTAACTATGGCTACACCTTC.